This TCR beta chain was documented in a study of molecular identifiers for immune sequencing clone quantification listed by TCRdb under 2018. Turning to the overall study: In a replicate experiment, RNA from roughly 20,000 or 100,000 naive CD8 T cells was split into five aliquots, four of which were sequenced. This methods study used CD8 T cells to benchmark TCR RNA copy counting and molecular-identifier clustering-based TCR repertoire sequencing (MIDCIRS). Overall study results and their limits: In CMV-specific effector cells, over 98% of molecules were held by clones above 20 RNA copies, whereas under 1% of molecules were held by such clones in naive cells. The naive libraries included spiked-in Jurkat TCR RNA (fewer than 11 copies' worth), and this Jurkat TCR RNA is not part of the donor repertoire. Even against a background of about 960,000 naive CD8 T cells, spiked-in Jurkat TCR RNA amounting to a single cell's worth was reported to be detectable. About three recovered TCR RNA copies per cell were obtained by modeling, versus about 10 by digital PCR, implying a capture efficiency of roughly 32%. The sizes of highly expanded clones could end up underestimated when identical TCR molecules share a barcode. When barcode sub-clustering was omitted, TCR diversity was inflated by chimeric consensus sequences, with chimeras reaching as high as 47%.

Comments on this clonotype: Its antigen specificity is not known. This could be a read error, since a much larger clone is one nucleotide away.

Libraries of naive CD8 T cells were built from approximately 20,000 to 1,000,000 sorted cells, with 10%, 30% or 50% of the purified RNA used. Naive CD8 T cells were FACS-sorted as CD8+CD4-CCR7+CD45RA+ on a BD FACSAria II into RLT Plus buffer. Roughly ten TCR copies' worth of Jurkat RNA were spiked into roughly 17,000-1,100,000 naive CD8 T cell samples to test detection sensitivity. CD8 T cells were enriched using RosetteSep CD8+ T Cell Enrichment Cocktail and Ficoll-Paque, and the enriched cells then underwent ACK red cell lysis. There are 17 amino acids in the CDR3, from cysteine to phenylalanine inclusive. Of the read, only the CDR3 DNA is kept; its 51 bases are in frame from base 1. Per the germline V gene (reference sequence), SEHNR is the CDR1 and FQNEAQ is the CDR2. The library relied on PCR. Sequenced on a NextSeq 500. Preparation of bulk TCR libraries followed a previously described approach, with the TCR primers listed in Table S5. Total RNA was purified with the Qiagen AllPrep DNA/RNA kit. Before analysis, reads from multiple sequencing runs of one library were combined. On the authors' methods: Reads were retained only if the reads had an exact TCR constant sequence, and the retained reads were trimmed to 150 nt and grouped according to their 12-nt molecular barcodes. Reads in each barcode group were sub-clustered using a 15% Levenshtein threshold, and a quality-weighted consensus sequence was built for each RNA molecule. Non-functional sequences were filtered out, along with any lower-count sequence sitting one edit away from another sequence. Barcode sub-clusters with fewer than 20% of the maximum read count were removed, based on fitting two negative binomial distributions. The public reads were quality trimmed at Q25 with fastp and then assembled into clones with MiXCR by TCRdb, keeping productive beta chains. Identical CDR3 protein sequences are pooled into one entry, listed with their most common genes and DNA. The V and J calls were determined by TCRdb, not by the authors. Within this sample are some 320,000 distinct CDR3 sequences, with 24% of them counted one time only. The top ten hold about 0.7% of the sample.

The sample taken for sequencing was naive CD8+ T cells from blood, with Jurkat cell RNA spiked in. The sample's cell subset or site, from its label and the paper: FACS-sorted CD8+CD4-CCR7+CD45RA+ naive T cells. This TCR was sampled from a human donor in good health. Some libraries in this study had Jurkat cell RNA spiked in. The chain links TRBV7-9 with TRBJ2-2, with the D gene tentatively TRBD1 or TRBD2, based on 6 matching bases in each. The CDR3 protein sequence reads: CATSLGGSPSNTGELFF. In nucleotides, the sequence is TGTGCCACCAGCTTAGGGGGGTCCCCATCGAACACCGGGGAGCTGTTTTTT.